A selection of T cell receptor beta chains follows, all from one sample in a study of cytotoxic CD8 clonotypes in ibrutinib-treated CLL. TCRdb keeps only in-frame clones here, not all; method: immunoSEQ multiplex PCR. The profile shows approximately 45,000 clones, 60% to 70% of them singletons. The sample here was PBMCs, taken after 24 months of ibrutinib treatment. The receptors here all came from a human donor with chronic lymphocytic leukemia. CDR3s include the opening cysteine and the closing phenylalanine or tryptophan. The D gene is left open where the match is weak. Expanded clones get a size class; other rows say once, few or many, or leave the size out.

V	D	size	J	DNA	CDR3
TRBV6-6	.	.	TRBJ2-4	TGTGCCAGCAGTCACCATTTAGGAGCCAAAAACATTCAGTACTTC	CASSHHLGAKNIQYF
TRBV2	.	many	TRBJ1-2	TGTGCCAGCAGTGGAACAGGGCTCGATGGCTACACCTTC	CASSGTGLDGYTF
TRBV7-2	TRBD2	.	TRBJ2-7	TGTGCCAGCAGCAAAACTAGCGGGAGTTCCTACGAGCAGTACTTC	CASSKTSGSSYEQYF
TRBV10-3	.	.	TRBJ1-5	TGTGCCATCAGTGGGGGCCTTCTAAATCAGCCCCAGCATTTT	CAISGGLLNQPQHF
TRBV4-1	.	once	TRBJ1-2	TGCGCCAGCAGCCACGCCGACCTCCGCAAGAGTGGCTATGGCTACACCTTC	CASSHADLRKSGYGYTF
TRBV5-6	TRBD1	few	TRBJ1-5	TGTGCCAGCAGCTTGAGGACAGGGGTTCACAATCAGCCCCAGCATTTT	CASSLRTGVHNQPQHF
TRBV6-6	TRBD1	.	TRBJ1-2	TGTGCCAGCAGTCCCGGGACAGGCTATGGCTACACCTTC	CASSPGTGYGYTF
TRBV6-4	.	.	TRBJ1-4	TGTGCCAGCAGTGACCGGGTTCCTAATGAAAAACTGTTTTTT	CASSDRVPNEKLFF
TRBV4-2	TRBD1	.	TRBJ2-7	TGTGCCAGCAGCCAAGTCGAACCGGGACAGGGGTACGAGCAGTACTTC	CASSQVEPGQGYEQYF
TRBV6-5	TRBD1	.	TRBJ1-5	TGTGCCAGCAGTGTCTCAGGGGGCCGTCAGCCCCAGCATTTT	CASSVSGGRQPQHF
TRBV15	.	.	TRBJ2-2	TGTGCCACCAGCAGAGTACGGGGGAGCACCGGGGAGCTGTTTTTT	CATSRVRGSTGELFF
TRBV6-5	.	.	TRBJ2-7	TGTGCCAGCAGTTACGGTGCGGTAAGATACGAGCAGTACTTC	CASSYGAVRYEQYF
TRBV2	.	.	TRBJ1-4	TGTGCCAGCAGAGACCCAGGGGCCAATAATGAAAAACTGTTTTTT	CASRDPGANNEKLFF
TRBV10-3	.	.	TRBJ2-7	TGTGCCATCAGTGACCGAAGGGGGGACTCCTACGAGCAGTACTTC	CAISDRRGDSYEQYF
TRBV28	TRBD2	.	TRBJ2-5	TGTGCCAGCACGGGGCGGGAGGTATGGGAGACCCAGTACTTC	CASTGREVWETQYF
TRBV6-6	.	few	TRBJ1-1	TGTGCCAGCACCCCACAGTTGAACACTGAAGCTTTCTTT	CASTPQLNTEAFF
TRBV5-6	.	.	TRBJ2-5	TGTGCCAGCAGCTTGAAACACCTCCAAGAGACCCAGTACTTC	CASSLKHLQETQYF
TRBV6-5	.	.	TRBJ1-4	TGTGCCAGCAGTTATACGACGGGAGGACTTATACTGTTTTTT	CASSYTTGGLILFF
TRBV7-9	TRBD1	.	TRBJ2-7	TGTGCCAGCACCTGGACAGGCTTAAGCGAGCAGTACTTC	CASTWTGLSEQYF
TRBV7-6	.	few	TRBJ2-7	TGTGCCAGCAGCTTAGGCCCGACAGGTAGCTCCTACGAGCAGTACTTC	CASSLGPTGSSYEQYF
TRBV19	.	once	TRBJ2-6	TGTGCCAGTACCCGAGGGGACACCTTCTCTGGGGCCAACGTCCTGACTTTC	CASTRGDTFSGANVLTF
TRBV9	TRBD2	.	TRBJ2-3	TGTGCCAGCAGCGTAGCGGGGGGTTACACAGATACGCAGTATTTT	CASSVAGGYTDTQYF
TRBV12-2	.	.	TRBJ1-1	TGTGCAAGTCGCTCCGGAAAAGGGGGGTACACTGAAGCTTTCTTT	CASRSGKGGYTEAFF
TRBV27	TRBD2	.	TRBJ2-7	TGTGCCAGCAGTATCCTGACTAGCGGGGGCTACGAGCAGTACTTC	CASSILTSGGYEQYF
TRBV6-1	.	.	TRBJ1-2	TGTGCCAGCAGTGAATGGCCCGGACTAAACTATGGCTACACCTTC	CASSEWPGLNYGYTF
TRBV6-4	.	.	TRBJ2-1	TGTGCCAGCAGCGCTTTTAGTGGCCCTCCTAGCAATGAGCAGTTCTTC	CASSAFSGPPSNEQFF
TRBV29-1	.	few	TRBJ2-7	TGCAGCGTTGTAGAAGGGGGGACCGGTTACGAGCAGTACTTC	CSVVEGGTGYEQYF
TRBV30	TRBD2	.	TRBJ2-1	TGTGCCTGGAGTCCGACTAGCGGGAAGCAGTTCTTC	CAWSPTSGKQFF
TRBV21-1	.	few	TRBJ1-6	TGTGCCAAGGCAGACAGGGTTAATTCACCCCTCCACTTT	CAKADRVNSPLHF
TRBV27	TRBD1	.	TRBJ2-7	TGTGCCAGCAGTTTTAACAGGGGCGAGCAGTACTTC	CASSFNRGEQYF
TRBV7-9	.	.	TRBJ2-7	TGTGCCAGCAGCGGAGAGGGTCTACTAAAGCAGTACTTC	CASSGEGLLKQYF
TRBV4-1	.	medium-sized	TRBJ1-5	TGCGCCAGCAGCCAAGAATGGGGGGCGGGCAATCAGCCCCAGCATTTT	CASSQEWGAGNQPQHF
TRBV2	TRBD1	.	TRBJ2-5	TGTGCCAGCGGACTAGACAGGGGGCGCCCCGAGACCCAGTACTTC	CASGLDRGRPETQYF
TRBV6-6	.	.	TRBJ1-6	TGTGCCAGCAGATTGACAGGTGGATCCTATAATTCACCCCTCCACTTT	CASRLTGGSYNSPLHF
TRBV5-1	.	.	TRBJ1-1	TGCGCCAGCAGCTTCCTCGTGTCAGGGGCACTGAACACTGAAGCTTTCTTT	CASSFLVSGALNTEAFF
TRBV4-1	.	.	TRBJ1-1	TGCGCCAGCAGCCAAGGTGAAGGGGAAGCTTTCTTT	CASSQGEGEAFF
TRBV5-1	.	.	TRBJ2-3	TGCGCCAGCAGTTGGACTTATTCAGATACGCAGTATTTT	CASSWTYSDTQYF
TRBV7-3	.	many	TRBJ2-7	TGTGCCAGCAGCTTAATGATGGGGAGCGCCTACGAGCAGTACTTC	CASSLMMGSAYEQYF
TRBV5-5	.	once	TRBJ1-5	TGTGCCAGCAGCTTAACAGGATCCAATCAGCCCCAGCATTTT	CASSLTGSNQPQHF